This T cell receptor (beta chain) was sequenced during a study of Tregs in tolerant kidney transplant recipients. Regarding this clone: What it binds is unknown.

Sequenced by immunoSEQ multiplex PCR; TCRdb stores in-frame clones only, minus some. The sample holds 90,000 or so clones, 93% seen once. Mixed chimerism was transient after nonmyeloablative marrow transplants from related graft donors. CD4+CD25+CD127- Tregs, CD4+CD25- non-Tregs, CD4 and CD8 cells were sorted. The V gene end was trimmed by 4 bases and the J gene end by 7 bases; junction bases not matched to a gene: 7. Germline-derived CDR1 and CDR2 are SGHAT and FQNNGV. The CDR3 consists of 14 residues. General study results and limits: Some patients' samples used different primers over time, so nucleotide sequences weren't comparable. Findings come from small patient numbers and require larger validation. Tolerant patients' donor-specific Tregs expanded beyond overall Tregs, suggesting antigen-driven growth.

This sequence joins TRBV11-2 and TRBJ2-1, with 7 bases aligning to TRBD2. The sequence was obtained from a human patient who received a combined kidney and bone marrow transplant. A subset of T cells may come from the graft donor. Sequencing was performed on CD4+ T cells from blood (PBMCs), taken 12 months after the transplant. The CDR3 is CASSSTSGVNEQFF. CDR3 nucleotide sequence: TGTGCCAGCAGCTCAACAAGCGGGGTGAATGAGCAGTTCTTC.